This T cell receptor (beta chain) was sequenced for a study of neurological immune-mediated disorders. Overall study findings and caveats: It was HTLV-1-associated myelopathy that showed the most TCR clonal expansion, while multiple sclerosis showed the least, falling below healthy controls. Association with the multiple sclerosis repertoire cluster was not found for any clinical or MRI feature. Phylogenetic grouping assigned the repertoires of 18 of 34 multiple sclerosis patients to a single cluster of related CDR3 sequences. This cluster may be a repertoire-level signature.

CDR3 length equals 17 residues. J was trimmed by 2 bases and V by 4 bases; bases with no gene match: 6. Germline CDR1 and CDR2: SGDLS and YYNGEE. One entry per CDR3 protein results from TCRdb running MiXCR on the 5' RACE reads. The sample includes 50,000 to 70,000 distinct CDR3 sequences, roughly 4.5% of them seen just once. This clonotype showed up many times. The antigen remains undetermined. The sample comprised PBMCs. The TCR was taken from a man aged 25 to 40 with multiple sclerosis. The V and J genes are TRBV9 and TRBJ2-6, with 10 bases that match TRBD1. For the CDR3, the DNA is TGTGCCAGCAGCCTCGAGACAGGGGGCGCTGGGGCCAACGTCCTGACTTTC. Its translation is CASSLETGGAGANVLTF. Variable domain in full (rest from reference TRBV9 and TRBJ2-6): DSGVTQTPKHLITATGQRVTLRCSPRSGDLSVYWYQQSLDQGLQFLIQYYNGEERAKGNILERFSAQQFPDLHSELNLSSLELGDSALYFCASSLETGGAGANVLTFGAGSRLTVL.